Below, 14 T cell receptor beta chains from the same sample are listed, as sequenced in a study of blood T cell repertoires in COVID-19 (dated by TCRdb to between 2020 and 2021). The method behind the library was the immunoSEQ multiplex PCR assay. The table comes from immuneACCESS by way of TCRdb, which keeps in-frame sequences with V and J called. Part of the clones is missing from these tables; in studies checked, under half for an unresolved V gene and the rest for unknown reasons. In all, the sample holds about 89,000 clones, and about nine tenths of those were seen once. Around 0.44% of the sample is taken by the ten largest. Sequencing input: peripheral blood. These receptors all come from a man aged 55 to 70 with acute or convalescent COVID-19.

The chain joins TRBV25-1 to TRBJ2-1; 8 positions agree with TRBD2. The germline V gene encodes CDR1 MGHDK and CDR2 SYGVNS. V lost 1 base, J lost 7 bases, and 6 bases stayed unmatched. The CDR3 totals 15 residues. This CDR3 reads CASSEWGSGVNEQFF. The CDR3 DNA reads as TGTGCCAGCAGTGAATGGGGTAGCGGGGTTAATGAGCAGTTCTTC.

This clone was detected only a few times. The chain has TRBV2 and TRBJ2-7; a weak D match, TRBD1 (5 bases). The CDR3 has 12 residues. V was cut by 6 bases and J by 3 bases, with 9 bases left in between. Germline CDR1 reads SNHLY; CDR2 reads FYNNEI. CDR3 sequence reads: CASRHRGYEQYF. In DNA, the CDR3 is TGTGCCAGCAGGCATAGGGGCTACGAGCAGTACTTC.

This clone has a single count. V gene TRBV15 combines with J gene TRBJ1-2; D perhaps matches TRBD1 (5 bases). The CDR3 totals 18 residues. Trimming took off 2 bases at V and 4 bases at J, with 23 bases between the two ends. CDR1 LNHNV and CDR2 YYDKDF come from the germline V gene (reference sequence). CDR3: CATSRTEGRRSTFYGYTF. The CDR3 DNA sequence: TGTGCCACCAGCAGAACGGAGGGACGTAGATCCACTTTCTATGGCTACACCTTC.

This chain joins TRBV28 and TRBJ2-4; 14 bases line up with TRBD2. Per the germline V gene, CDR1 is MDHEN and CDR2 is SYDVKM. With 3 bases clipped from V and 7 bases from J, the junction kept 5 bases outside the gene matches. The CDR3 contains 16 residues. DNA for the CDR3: TGTGCCAGCAGTTTTCAGACTAGCGGGAGGGATAACATTCAGTACTTC. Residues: CASSFQTSGRDNIQYF.

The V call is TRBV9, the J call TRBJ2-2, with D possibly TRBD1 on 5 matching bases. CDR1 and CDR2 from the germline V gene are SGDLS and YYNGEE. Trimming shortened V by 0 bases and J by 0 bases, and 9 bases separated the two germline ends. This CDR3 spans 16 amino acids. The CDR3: CASSVGQGANTGELFF. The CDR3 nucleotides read TGTGCCAGCAGCGTAGGCCAGGGCGCGAACACCGGGGAGCTGTTTTTT.

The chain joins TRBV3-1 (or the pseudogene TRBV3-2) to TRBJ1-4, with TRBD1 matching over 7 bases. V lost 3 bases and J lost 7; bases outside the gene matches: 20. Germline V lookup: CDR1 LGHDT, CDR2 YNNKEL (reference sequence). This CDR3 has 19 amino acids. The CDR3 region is CASSQTWAGGITSGEKLFF. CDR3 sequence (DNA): TGTGCCAGCAGCCAGACGTGGGCAGGGGGTATCACGAGCGGTGAAAAACTGTTTTTT.

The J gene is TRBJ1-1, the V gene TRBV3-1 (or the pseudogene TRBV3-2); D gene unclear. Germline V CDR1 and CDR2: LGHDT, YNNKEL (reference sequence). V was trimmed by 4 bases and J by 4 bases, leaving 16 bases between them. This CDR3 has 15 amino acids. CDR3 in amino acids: CASSLMLGGRTEAFF. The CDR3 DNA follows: TGTGCCAGCAGCCTAATGCTAGGAGGGCGCACTGAAGCTTTCTTT.

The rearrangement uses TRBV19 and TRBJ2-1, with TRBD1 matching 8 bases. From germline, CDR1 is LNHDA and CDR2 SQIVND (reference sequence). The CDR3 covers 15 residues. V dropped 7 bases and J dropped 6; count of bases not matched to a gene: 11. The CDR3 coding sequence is TGTGCCAGTAACCTTGGACAGGGATTTTTCAATGAGCAGTTCTTC. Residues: CASNLGQGFFNEQFF.

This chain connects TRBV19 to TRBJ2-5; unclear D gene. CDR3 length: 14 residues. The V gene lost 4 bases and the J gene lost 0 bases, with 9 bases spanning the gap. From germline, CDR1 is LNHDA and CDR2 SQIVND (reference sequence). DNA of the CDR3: TGTGCCAGTAGTAGCCAGCGATACCAAGAGACCCAGTACTTC. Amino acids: CASSSQRYQETQYF.

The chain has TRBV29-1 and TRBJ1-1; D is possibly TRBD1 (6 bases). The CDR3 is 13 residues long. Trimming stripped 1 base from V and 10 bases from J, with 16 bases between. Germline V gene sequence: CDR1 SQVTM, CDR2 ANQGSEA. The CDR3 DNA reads TGCAGCGTTGAAGCTCAGGCAGGGGTGGGAGCTTTCTTT. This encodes CSVEAQAGVGAFF.

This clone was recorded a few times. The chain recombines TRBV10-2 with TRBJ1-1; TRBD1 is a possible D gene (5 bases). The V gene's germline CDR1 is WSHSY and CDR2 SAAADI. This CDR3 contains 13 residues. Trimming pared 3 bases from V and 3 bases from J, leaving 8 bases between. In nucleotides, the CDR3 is TGCGCCAGCAGTGAAGCAGGGTACACTGAAGCTTTCTTT. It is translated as CASSEAGYTEAFF.

The CDR3 DNA reads TGCAGTGGCGCGGCAGATACGCAGTATTTT. It translates to CSGAADTQYF. The J gene is TRBJ2-3, the V gene TRBV20-1, with D uncertain. The V gene's germline CDR1 is DFQATT and CDR2 SNEGSKA (reference sequence). The CDR3 loop spans 10 amino acids. Deletions cut 7 bases from V and 4 bases from J, with 6 bases between.

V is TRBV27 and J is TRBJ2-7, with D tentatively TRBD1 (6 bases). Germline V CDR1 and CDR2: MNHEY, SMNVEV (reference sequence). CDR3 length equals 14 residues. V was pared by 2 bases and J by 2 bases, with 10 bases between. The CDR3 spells CASSLTGSPYEQYF. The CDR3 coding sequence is TGTGCCAGCAGTTTAACAGGGAGCCCCTACGAGCAGTACTTC.

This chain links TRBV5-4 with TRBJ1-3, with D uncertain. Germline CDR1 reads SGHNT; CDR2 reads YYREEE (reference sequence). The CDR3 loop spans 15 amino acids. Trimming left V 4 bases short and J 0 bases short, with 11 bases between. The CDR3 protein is CASSETTHSGNTIYF. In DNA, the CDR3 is TGTGCCAGCAGCGAGACAACCCACTCTGGAAACACCATATATTTT.